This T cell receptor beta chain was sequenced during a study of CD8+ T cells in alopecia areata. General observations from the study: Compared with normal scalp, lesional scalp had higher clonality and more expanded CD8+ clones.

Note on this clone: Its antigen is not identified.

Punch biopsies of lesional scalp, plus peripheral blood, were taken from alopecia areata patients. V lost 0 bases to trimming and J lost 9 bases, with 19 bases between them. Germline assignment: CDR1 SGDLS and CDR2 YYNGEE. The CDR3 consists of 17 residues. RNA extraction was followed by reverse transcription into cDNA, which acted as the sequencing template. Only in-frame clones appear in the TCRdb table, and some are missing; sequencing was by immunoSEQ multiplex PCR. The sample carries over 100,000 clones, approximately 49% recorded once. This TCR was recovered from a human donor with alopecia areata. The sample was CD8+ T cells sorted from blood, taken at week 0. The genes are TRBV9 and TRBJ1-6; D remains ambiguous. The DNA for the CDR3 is TGTGCCAGCAGCGTAGGGTCTGGGGTAGGTTGCGGTTCACCCCTCCACTTT. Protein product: CASSVGSGVGCGSPLHF.